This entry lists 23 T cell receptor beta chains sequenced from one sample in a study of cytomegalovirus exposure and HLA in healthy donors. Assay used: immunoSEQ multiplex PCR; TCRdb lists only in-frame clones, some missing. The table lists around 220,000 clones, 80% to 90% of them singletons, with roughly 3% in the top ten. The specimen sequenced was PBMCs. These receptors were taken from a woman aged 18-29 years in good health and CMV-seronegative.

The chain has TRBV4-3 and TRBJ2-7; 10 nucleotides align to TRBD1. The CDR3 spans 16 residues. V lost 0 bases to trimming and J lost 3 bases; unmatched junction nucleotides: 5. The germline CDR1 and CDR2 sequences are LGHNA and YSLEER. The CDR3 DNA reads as TGCGCCAGCAGCCAAGATCGCGACAGGGGGCTCTACGAGCAGTACTTC. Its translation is CASSQDRDRGLYEQYF.

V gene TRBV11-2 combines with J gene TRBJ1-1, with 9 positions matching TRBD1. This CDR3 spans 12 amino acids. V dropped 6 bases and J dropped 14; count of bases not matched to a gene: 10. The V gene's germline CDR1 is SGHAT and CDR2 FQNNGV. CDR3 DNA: TGTGCCAGCAGGGAGGGGGGACAGGGCTCCTTCTTT. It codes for CASREGGQGSFF. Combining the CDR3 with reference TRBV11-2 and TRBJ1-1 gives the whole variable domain EAGVAQSPRYKIIEKRQSVAFWCNPISGHATLYWYQQILGQGPKLLIQFQNNGVVDDSQLPKDRFSAERLKGVDSTLKIQPAKLEDSAVYLCASREGGQGSFFGQGTRLTVV.

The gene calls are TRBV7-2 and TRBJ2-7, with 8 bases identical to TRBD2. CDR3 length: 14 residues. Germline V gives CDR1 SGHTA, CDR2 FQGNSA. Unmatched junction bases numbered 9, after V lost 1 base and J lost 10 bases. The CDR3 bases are TGTGCCAGCAGCTTAGGACTAGCGTCGTCTCCCCAGTACTTC. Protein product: CASSLGLASSPQYF.

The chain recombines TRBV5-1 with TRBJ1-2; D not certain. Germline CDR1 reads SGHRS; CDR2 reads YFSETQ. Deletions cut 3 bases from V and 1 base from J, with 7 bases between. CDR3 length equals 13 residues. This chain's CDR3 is CASSSGVNYGYTF. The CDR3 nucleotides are TGCGCCAGCAGCTCGGGAGTTAACTATGGCTACACCTTC.

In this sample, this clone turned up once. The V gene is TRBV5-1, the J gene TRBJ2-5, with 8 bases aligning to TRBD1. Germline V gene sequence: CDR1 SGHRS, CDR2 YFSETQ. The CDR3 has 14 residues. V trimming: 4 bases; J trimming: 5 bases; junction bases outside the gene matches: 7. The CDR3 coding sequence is TGCGCCAGCAGCCGCGGACAGGGCGGCGAGACCCAGTACTTC. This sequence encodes CASSRGQGGETQYF.

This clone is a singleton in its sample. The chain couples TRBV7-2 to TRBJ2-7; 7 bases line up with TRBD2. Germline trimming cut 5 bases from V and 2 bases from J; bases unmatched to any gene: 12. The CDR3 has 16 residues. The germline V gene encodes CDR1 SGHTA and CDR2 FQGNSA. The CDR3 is CASSPLGTTQPYEQYF. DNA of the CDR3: TGTGCCAGCAGCCCACTCGGGACTACCCAGCCCTACGAGCAGTACTTC.

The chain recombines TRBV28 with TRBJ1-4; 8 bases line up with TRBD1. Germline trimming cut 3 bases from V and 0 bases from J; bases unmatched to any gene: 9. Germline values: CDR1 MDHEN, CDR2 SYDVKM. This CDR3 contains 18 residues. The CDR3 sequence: CASSLRYRGGATNEKLFF. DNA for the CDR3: TGTGCCAGCAGTTTGCGCTACAGGGGGGGAGCAACTAATGAAAAACTGTTTTTT.

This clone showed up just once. This chain's CDR3 is CASRSGLADYNEQFF. DNA of the CDR3: TGTGCCAGCAGGTCGGGACTAGCGGACTACAATGAGCAGTTCTTC. The genes are TRBV28 and TRBJ2-1, with 11 positions matching TRBD2. V was clipped by 6 bases and J by 3 bases; unmatched bases: 4. The CDR3 is 15 amino acids. Germline V lookup: CDR1 MDHEN, CDR2 SYDVKM.

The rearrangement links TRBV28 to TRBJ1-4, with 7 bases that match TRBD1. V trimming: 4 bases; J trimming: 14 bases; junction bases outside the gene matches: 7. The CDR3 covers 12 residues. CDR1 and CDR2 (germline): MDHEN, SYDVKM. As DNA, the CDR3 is TGTGCCAGCAGTTCGGACAGGACCGAGCTGTTTTTT. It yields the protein CASSSDRTELFF.

The CDR3: CASSGGQGAGQPQHF. CDR3 DNA: TGTGCCAGCAGTGGCGGACAGGGGGCGGGCCAGCCCCAGCATTTT. V usage is TRBV2 and J usage is TRBJ1-5, with 11 nucleotides matching TRBD1. The V and J ends lost 4 bases and 7 bases, in that order; junction bases with no gene match: 6. Germline CDR1 is SNHLY and CDR2 is FYNNEI. The CDR3 sequence is 15 residues long.

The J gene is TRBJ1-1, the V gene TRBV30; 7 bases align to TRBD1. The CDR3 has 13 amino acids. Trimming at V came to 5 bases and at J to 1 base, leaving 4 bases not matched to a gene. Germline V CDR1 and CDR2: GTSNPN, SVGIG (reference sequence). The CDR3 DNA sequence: TGTGCCTGGGACAGGGCCCCGAACACTGAAGCTTTCTTT. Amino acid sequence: CAWDRAPNTEAFF.

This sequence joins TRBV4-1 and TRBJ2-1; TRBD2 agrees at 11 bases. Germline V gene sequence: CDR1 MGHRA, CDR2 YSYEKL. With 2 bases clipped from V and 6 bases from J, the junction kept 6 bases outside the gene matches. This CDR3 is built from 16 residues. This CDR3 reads CASSQPTSGSRNEQFF. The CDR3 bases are TGCGCCAGCAGCCAACCCACTAGCGGGAGTCGCAATGAGCAGTTCTTC.

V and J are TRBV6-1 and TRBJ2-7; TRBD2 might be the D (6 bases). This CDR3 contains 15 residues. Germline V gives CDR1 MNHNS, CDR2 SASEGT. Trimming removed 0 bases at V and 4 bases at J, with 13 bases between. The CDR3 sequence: CASSEAVGTPYEQYF. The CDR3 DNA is TGTGCCAGCAGTGAAGCGGTGGGGACTCCTTACGAGCAGTACTTC.

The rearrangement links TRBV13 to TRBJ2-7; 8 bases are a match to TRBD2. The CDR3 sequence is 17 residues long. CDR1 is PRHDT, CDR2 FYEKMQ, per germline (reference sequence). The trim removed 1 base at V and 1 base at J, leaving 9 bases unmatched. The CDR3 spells CASSLVGVGRGSYEQYF. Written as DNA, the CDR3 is TGTGCCAGCAGCTTAGTTGGGGTCGGGAGGGGATCCTACGAGCAGTACTTC.

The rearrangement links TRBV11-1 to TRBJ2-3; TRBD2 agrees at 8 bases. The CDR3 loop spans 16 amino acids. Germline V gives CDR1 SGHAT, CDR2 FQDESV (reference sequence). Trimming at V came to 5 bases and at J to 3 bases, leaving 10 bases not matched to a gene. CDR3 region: CASSPFGGALTDTQYF. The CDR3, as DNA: TGTGCCAGCAGCCCCTTCGGGGGGGCCCTAACAGATACGCAGTATTTT.

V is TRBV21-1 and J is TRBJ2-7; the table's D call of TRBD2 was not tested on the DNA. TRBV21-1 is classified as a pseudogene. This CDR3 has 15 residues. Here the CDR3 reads CASSKELREENEQYF. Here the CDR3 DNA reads TGTGCCAGCAGCAAAGAACTGCGGGAGGAGAACGAGCAGTACTTC.

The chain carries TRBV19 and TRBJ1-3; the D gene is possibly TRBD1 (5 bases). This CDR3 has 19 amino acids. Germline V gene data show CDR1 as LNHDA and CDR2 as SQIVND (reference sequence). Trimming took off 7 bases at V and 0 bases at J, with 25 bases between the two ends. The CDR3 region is CASTRQRQFARSSGNTIYF. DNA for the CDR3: TGTGCCAGTACCAGGCAGAGACAGTTTGCGAGAAGCTCTGGAAACACCATATATTTT.

CDR3 sequence reads: CASSLGGIPGANVLTF. DNA of the CDR3: TGTGCCAGCAGCTTGGGAGGGATCCCTGGGGCCAACGTCCTGACTTTC. The V and J genes are TRBV5-4 and TRBJ2-6; a possible D gene is TRBD2 (5 bases). The CDR3 spans 16 residues. Trimming cost V 0 bases and J 2 bases, with 9 bases left between them. Germline-derived CDR1 and CDR2 are SGHNT and YYREEE (reference sequence).

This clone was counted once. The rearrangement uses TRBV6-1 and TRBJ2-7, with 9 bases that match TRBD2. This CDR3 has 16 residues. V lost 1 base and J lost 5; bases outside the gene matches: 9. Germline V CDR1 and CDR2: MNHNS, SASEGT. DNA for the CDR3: TGTGCCAGCAGTGAAGACCTTAGCGGGAGATTCAACGAGCAGTACTTC. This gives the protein CASSEDLSGRFNEQYF.

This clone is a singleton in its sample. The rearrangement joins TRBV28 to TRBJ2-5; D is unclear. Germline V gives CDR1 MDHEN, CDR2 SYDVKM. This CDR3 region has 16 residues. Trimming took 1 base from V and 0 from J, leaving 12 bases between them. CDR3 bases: TGTGCCAGCAGTTTATCGACTGGCAGATACCAAGAGACCCAGTACTTC. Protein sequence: CASSLSTGRYQETQYF.

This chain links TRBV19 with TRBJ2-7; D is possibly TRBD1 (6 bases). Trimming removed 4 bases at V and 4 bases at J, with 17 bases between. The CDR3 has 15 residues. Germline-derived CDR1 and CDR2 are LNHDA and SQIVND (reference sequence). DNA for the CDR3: TGTGCCAGTAGTACCGGGACACACGTTCTGTACGAGCAGTACTTC. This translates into CASSTGTHVLYEQYF.

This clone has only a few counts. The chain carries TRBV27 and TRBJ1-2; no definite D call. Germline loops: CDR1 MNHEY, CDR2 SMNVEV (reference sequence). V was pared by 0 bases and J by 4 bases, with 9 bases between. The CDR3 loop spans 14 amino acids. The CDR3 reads CASSLSAGPYGYTF. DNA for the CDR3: TGTGCCAGCAGTTTATCTGCAGGCCCCTATGGCTACACCTTC.

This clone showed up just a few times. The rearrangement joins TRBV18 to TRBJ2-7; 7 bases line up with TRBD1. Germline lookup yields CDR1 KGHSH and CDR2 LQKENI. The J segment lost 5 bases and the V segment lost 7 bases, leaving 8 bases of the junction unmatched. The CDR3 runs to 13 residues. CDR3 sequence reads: CASWDGDSDEQYF. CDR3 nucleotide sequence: TGTGCCAGCTGGGATGGGGACAGTGACGAGCAGTACTTC.